This is a list of T cell receptor beta chains from one sample in a study of early T cells in non-severe SARS-CoV-2 infection. TCRdb used MiXCR to reprocess the 5' RACE reads, holding one entry per CDR3 protein. The repertoire holds roughly 51,000 distinct CDR3 sequences, with about 7.8% as singletons. Source material: whole blood. The receptors shown here come from an adult who was a healthcare worker with PCR-confirmed SARS-CoV-2 infection or an uninfected control (not recorded which). Both conserved end residues are part of each CDR3. Each record gives: J gene, V gene, clone size, D gene, CDR3 DNA, CDR3 protein. A D gene is named only where the DNA matches it firmly. Not all rows give a size; the values are once, few, many and, for expanded clones, a class.

TRBJ2-3 | TRBV11-2 | many | NA | TGTGCCAGCAGCTTTAGGCTCGGCGGGGTTACAGATACGCAGTATTTT | CASSFRLGGVTDTQYF
TRBJ2-7 | TRBV2 | many | NA | TGTGCCAGCACTCTAGCCTACGAGCAGTACTTC | CASTLAYEQYF
TRBJ2-1 | TRBV12-3/TRBV12-4 | few | NA | TGTGCCAGCAGTTGGACAGTCCGAACGCTCGATGAGCAGTTCTTC | CASSWTVRTLDEQFF
TRBJ1-6 | TRBV7-9 | few | TRBD1 | TGTGCCAGCAGCCTGACAGGGGACAACTCACCCCTCCACTTT | CASSLTGDNSPLHF
TRBJ1-4 | TRBV7-9 | few | TRBD1 | TGTGCCAGCAGCGCCGACAGGGATGGGGAAAAACTGTTTTTT | CASSADRDGEKLFF
TRBJ1-5 | TRBV4-1 | many | NA | TGCGCCAGCAGCCGGCTAGGACAGTTCAATCAGCCCCAGCATTTT | CASSRLGQFNQPQHF
TRBJ1-1 | TRBV20-1 | many | TRBD1 | TGCAGTGCTAGAGATCGAACAGGGGTTGAAACTGAAGCTTTCTTT | CSARDRTGVETEAFF
TRBJ2-1 | TRBV30 | NA | TRBD2 | TGTGCCTGGAGTATAGCGGGGGGGTCGGATGAGCAGTTCTTC | CAWSIAGGSDEQFF
TRBJ2-7 | TRBV29-1 | few | TRBD2 | TGCAGCGTTGAAGATAGCGGGCTAAGTCCGTACGAGCAGTACTTC | CSVEDSGLSPYEQYF
TRBJ1-5 | TRBV3-1 | NA | NA | TGTGTCAGCAGCCAGGCGCGCAATCAGCCCCAGCATTTT | CVSSQARNQPQHF
TRBJ2-5 | TRBV4-2 | NA | NA | TGTGCCAGCAGCCAGTTTTCGCAGAACTCGCTCCAAGAGACCCAGTACTTC | CASSQFSQNSLQETQYF
TRBJ2-7 | TRBV5-6 | few | TRBD1 | TGTGCCAGCAGCTTTCGACAGGGTACTTGGGAGCAGTACTTC | CASSFRQGTWEQYF
TRBJ1-5 | TRBV7-2 | NA | NA | TGTGCCAGCAGCCCCGAGGGTTTTTTTGACAATCAGCCCCAGCATTTT | CASSPEGFFDNQPQHF
TRBJ2-5 | TRBV6-5 | NA | TRBD2 | TGTGCCAGCAGTCGGACTAGCGGCCCCCAAGAGACCCAGTACTTC | CASSRTSGPQETQYF
TRBJ1-1 | TRBV12-5 | many | NA | TGTGCTAGTAAGGACAGCCCCTTAGCCACTGAAGCTTTCTTT | CASKDSPLATEAFF
TRBJ1-1 | TRBV20-1 | many | NA | TGCAGTGCTAGAGATCTCCGTAGGGAGGGAACTGAAGCTTTCTTT | CSARDLRREGTEAFF
TRBJ1-6 | TRBV30 | medium-sized | TRBD1 | TGTGCCTGGAGGACCGGGACAGGGTGGTCACCCCTCCACTTT | CAWRTGTGWSPLHF
TRBJ2-1 | TRBV6-2/TRBV6-3 | many | TRBD2 | TGTGCCAGCAAAACATCATTAGCGGGCTCCTACAATGAGCAGTTCTTC | CASKTSLAGSYNEQFF
TRBJ2-3 | TRBV5-1 | many | TRBD2 | TGCGCCAGCAGAGAGCGGGGACGCACAGATACGCAGTATTTT | CASRERGRTDTQYF
TRBJ1-2 | TRBV3-1 | few | NA | TGTGCCAGCAGGAGTCGGGGTGGCTATGGCTACACCTTC | CASRSRGGYGYTF